Described below is a single TCR beta chain sequence and its context. This sample is drawn from a study of blood T cell repertoires in COVID-19. In the study overall: PBMCs, B-cell-depleted T cells, or T cells were the source of the cDNA or gDNA that made up the material.

The CDR3 sequence is 15 residues long. Trimming left V 6 bases short and J 1 base short, with 16 bases between. The V gene's germline CDR1 is SQVTM and CDR2 ANQGSEA. Authors' methods: Counts of nucleated cells, estimated from reference gene primer amplification, were obtained. This table comes from immunoSEQ multiplex PCR, and its TCRdb copy is limited to in-frame clones, with some not included. The V and J calls and the clone size are those of that table, but D and trimming were determined from the DNA. The table includes 70,000 or so clones, around 91% detected once. Specimen: peripheral blood. V is TRBV29-1 and J is TRBJ2-1, with a possible D match to TRBD2 (6 bases). The sequence derives from a human donor in a cohort sampled during active COVID-19. CDR3 nucleotide sequence: TGCAGCGTGATCCTGACCGGGAGTTCCTACAATGAGCAGTTCTTC. This encodes CSVILTGSSYNEQFF.